A selection of T cell receptor beta chains follows, all from one sample in a study of blood T cell repertoires in COVID-19. The repertoire was sequenced with immunoSEQ multiplex PCR; TCRdb's copy has only in-frame clones and lacks some. The sample lists around 70,000 clones; 89% were seen once. The sample taken for sequencing was peripheral blood. These receptors came from a man aged 80 or over with acute or convalescent COVID-19. CDR3s include the opening cysteine and the closing phenylalanine or tryptophan. The D gene is left open where the match is weak. Clone size is given for some rows only: seen once, a few or many times, or a class if the clone is expanded.

-	TRBV5-1	14	-	TRBJ2-1	CASSSSSSYNEQFF	TGCGCCAGCAGCTCCTCGAGCTCCTACAATGAGCAGTTCTTC
-	TRBV7-8	15	-	TRBJ1-5	CASNLGPGLNQPQHF	TGTGCCAGCAACTTAGGCCCAGGGCTCAATCAGCCCCAGCATTTT
TRBD1	TRBV5-1	15	-	TRBJ1-2	CASKLGQGSNYGYTF	TGCGCCAGCAAACTTGGACAGGGCTCCAACTATGGCTACACCTTC
-	TRBV2	13	-	TRBJ2-1	CASSPGLYNEQFF	TGTGCCAGCAGTCCGGGACTCTACAATGAGCAGTTCTTC
TRBD1	TRBV5-5	15	-	TRBJ2-1	CASSQTGLTYNEQFF	TGTGCCAGCAGCCAGACAGGGCTAACCTACAATGAGCAGTTCTTC
TRBD2	TRBV5-5	16	-	TRBJ2-7	CASSLNSGGPLGEQYF	TGTGCCAGCAGCTTAAACAGCGGGGGTCCCTTAGGCGAGCAGTACTTC
-	TRBV7-2	15	few	TRBJ2-5	CASSLLWGSQETQYF	TGTGCCAGCAGCTTATTATGGGGCAGTCAAGAGACCCAGTACTTC
-	TRBV18	13	once	TRBJ1-4	CASSPSQGEKLFF	TGTGCCAGCTCACCAAGCCAGGGAGAAAAACTGTTTTTT
TRBD1	TRBV9	13	-	TRBJ1-1	CASSWTGNTEAFF	TGTGCCAGCTCTTGGACAGGGAACACTGAAGCTTTCTTT
-	TRBV3-1/TRBV3-2	15	-	TRBJ1-6	CASSPTPTYNSPLHF	TGTGCCAGCAGCCCTACTCCGACCTATAATTCACCCCTCCACTTT
TRBD1	TRBV2	15	-	TRBJ1-5	CASSEGTGEYQPQHF	TGTGCCAGCAGTGAAGGGACAGGGGAATATCAGCCCCAGCATTTT
-	TRBV5-1	14	-	TRBJ1-1	CASSLDRAGTEAFF	TGCGCCAGCAGCTTGGACAGGGCCGGCACTGAAGCTTTCTTT
-	TRBV30	15	-	TRBJ1-3	CAWSDYRESGNTIYF	TGTGCCTGGAGTGACTACAGGGAGAGTGGAAACACCATATATTTT
TRBD1	TRBV27	13	-	TRBJ1-1	CASSQDRGGEAFF	TGTGCCAGCAGTCAAGACAGGGGAGGCGAAGCTTTCTTT
-	TRBV29-1	14	-	TRBJ1-1	CSANLRGPNTEAFF	TGCAGCGCAAACCTCAGGGGTCCGAACACTGAAGCTTTCTTT
-	TRBV5-1	15	few	TRBJ2-7	CASSPGGTGTYEQYF	TGCGCCAGCAGCCCTGGAGGGACGGGAACCTACGAGCAGTACTTC
-	TRBV6-1	16	few	TRBJ1-5	CASSERSVSSNQPQHF	TGTGCCAGCAGTGAGAGATCGGTTAGCAGCAATCAGCCCCAGCATTTT
TRBD2	TRBV28	14	-	TRBJ2-5	CASSVAGGRETQYF	TGTGCCAGCAGTGTAGCGGGGGGGCGGGAGACCCAGTACTTC
TRBD2	TRBV24-1	14	-	TRBJ2-1	CATSDGTNYNEQFF	TGTGCCACCAGTGATGGGACTAACTACAATGAGCAGTTCTTC
TRBD1	TRBV3-1/TRBV3-2	13	-	TRBJ1-5	CASSPDGQGGWHF	TGTGCCAGCAGCCCAGACGGACAGGGAGGTTGGCATTTT
TRBD1	TRBV6-5	15	-	TRBJ2-2	CASSYTTGVTGELFF	TGTGCCAGCAGTTACACGACAGGGGTGACCGGGGAGCTGTTTTTT
TRBD1	TRBV11-2	13	-	TRBJ1-1	CASTRQGNTEAFF	TGTGCCAGCACTCGACAGGGGAACACTGAAGCTTTCTTT
TRBD1	TRBV5-4	13	few	TRBJ1-1	CASSPDRGGEAFF	TGTGCCAGCAGCCCAGACAGGGGAGGAGAAGCTTTCTTT
TRBD1	TRBV9	14	-	TRBJ1-1	CASSARTGTTEAFF	TGTGCCAGCAGCGCTCGGACAGGGACCACTGAAGCTTTCTTT
TRBD1	TRBV5-1	15	-	TRBJ2-7	CASSSTDRASYEQYF	TGCGCCAGCAGCTCGACGGACAGGGCTTCCTACGAGCAGTACTTC
-	TRBV29-1	14	-	TRBJ1-2	CSASEGGAGYGYTF	TGCAGCGCATCCGAGGGGGGGGCCGGCTATGGCTACACCTTC
TRBD1	TRBV23-1	15	-	TRBJ1-1	CASSQRGWTGFEAFF	TGCGCCAGCAGTCAACGGGGATGGACAGGGTTTGAAGCTTTCTTT
TRBD2	TRBV7-9	13	once	TRBJ2-1	CASSLGEGNEQFF	TGTGCCAGCAGCTTAGGGGAGGGCAATGAGCAGTTCTTC
TRBD2	TRBV3-1/TRBV3-2	16	once	TRBJ2-1	CASSRDLGRGPNEQFF	TGTGCCAGCAGCCGCGACCTAGGGAGGGGACCCAATGAGCAGTTCTTC
-	TRBV19	13	-	TRBJ1-5	CASLGGLGQPQHF	TGTGCCAGTCTGGGAGGGCTAGGGCAGCCCCAGCATTTT
TRBD1	TRBV20-1	11	-	TRBJ2-1	CSAVDRVEQFF	TGCAGTGCCGTAGACAGGGTTGAGCAGTTCTTC
TRBD1	TRBV6-1	15	once	TRBJ1-2	CASSEGQGPGYGYTF	TGTGCCAGCAGTGAAGGACAGGGGCCCGGGTATGGCTACACCTTC
-	TRBV29-1	14	-	TRBJ1-2	CSVEGTSDLYGYTF	TGCAGCGTTGAAGGGACAAGCGACCTCTATGGCTACACCTTC
-	TRBV2	14	-	TRBJ2-2	CASMGQGNTGELFF	TGTGCCAGCATGGGCCAGGGAAACACCGGGGAGCTGTTTTTT
TRBD2	TRBV18	19	-	TRBJ2-7	CASSLTSGGPPHPFSVQYF	TGTGCCAGCTCACTTACTAGCGGGGGTCCTCCTCACCCTTTCTCTGTGCAGTACTTC
TRBD1	TRBV4-2	21	-	TRBJ1-5	CASSHPLRGGAQGGTKQPQHF	TGTGCCAGCAGCCACCCCCTCCGCGGAGGGGCACAGGGGGGAACAAAGCAGCCCCAGCATTTT
-	TRBV5-6	16	-	TRBJ1-1	CASSKGLLLQNTEAFF	TGTGCCAGCAGCAAGGGACTGCTCCTTCAGAACACTGAAGCTTTCTTT
-	TRBV19	13	-	TRBJ1-2	CASSIGENYGYTF	TGTGCCAGTAGTATAGGGGAGAACTATGGCTACACCTTC
TRBD2	TRBV30	18	-	TRBJ2-7	CAWRRPLRGGGGPDEQYF	TGTGCCTGGAGGAGGCCCCTCCGGGGTGGCGGGGGGCCCGACGAGCAGTACTTC
-	TRBV5-1	15	-	TRBJ2-1	CASSGGTESYNEQFF	TGCGCCAGCAGCGGAGGGACCGAGAGTTACAATGAGCAGTTCTTC
-	TRBV2	14	-	TRBJ1-1	CASSYRYMNTEAFF	TGTGCCAGCTCTTACAGATACATGAACACTGAAGCTTTCTTT
-	TRBV15	13	-	TRBJ1-2	CATSSQALGGYTF	TGTGCCACCAGCTCTCAGGCGCTGGGCGGCTACACCTTC
-	TRBV30	13	once	TRBJ1-2	CAWSVSRDYGYTF	TGTGCCTGGAGTGTAAGCCGCGACTATGGCTACACCTTC
-	TRBV20-1	10	once	TRBJ1-1	CSAMDNEAFF	TGCAGTGCTATGGACAATGAAGCTTTCTTT
-	TRBV3-1/TRBV3-2	14	-	TRBJ1-6	CASSPKAGSGPLHF	TGTGCCAGCAGCCCTAAGGCGGGCTCCGGTCCCCTCCACTTT
-	TRBV5-1	15	-	TRBJ1-1	CASSLEYGGVTEAFF	TGCGCCAGCAGCTTGGAGTACGGAGGGGTGACTGAAGCTTTCTTT
-	TRBV5-1	14	once	TRBJ1-3	CASRDGLSSDTIYF	TGCGCCAGCCGCGACGGACTGAGCTCGGACACCATATATTTT
-	TRBV12-5	16	once	TRBJ1-2	CASGLPQQGGKHGYTF	TGTGCTAGTGGTTTGCCCCAACAAGGGGGAAAGCATGGCTACACCTTC
-	TRBV27	13	-	TRBJ1-2	CASRATGSYGYTF	TGTGCCAGCAGGGCCACAGGGAGCTATGGCTACACCTTC
-	TRBV19	14	-	TRBJ2-3	CASGRGGSTDTQYF	TGTGCCAGTGGTCGAGGAGGTAGCACAGATACGCAGTATTTT
-	TRBV2	15	-	TRBJ1-3	CASSESWSSGNTIYF	TGTGCCAGCAGTGAATCCTGGAGCTCTGGAAACACCATATATTTT
TRBD2	TRBV28	14	few	TRBJ2-3	CASRPSGSTDTQYF	TGTGCCAGCCGTCCTAGCGGGAGCACAGATACGCAGTATTTT
-	TRBV27	14	-	TRBJ1-6	CASSFRQSNSPLHF	TGTGCCAGCAGTTTTCGTCAGTCAAATTCACCCCTCCACTTT